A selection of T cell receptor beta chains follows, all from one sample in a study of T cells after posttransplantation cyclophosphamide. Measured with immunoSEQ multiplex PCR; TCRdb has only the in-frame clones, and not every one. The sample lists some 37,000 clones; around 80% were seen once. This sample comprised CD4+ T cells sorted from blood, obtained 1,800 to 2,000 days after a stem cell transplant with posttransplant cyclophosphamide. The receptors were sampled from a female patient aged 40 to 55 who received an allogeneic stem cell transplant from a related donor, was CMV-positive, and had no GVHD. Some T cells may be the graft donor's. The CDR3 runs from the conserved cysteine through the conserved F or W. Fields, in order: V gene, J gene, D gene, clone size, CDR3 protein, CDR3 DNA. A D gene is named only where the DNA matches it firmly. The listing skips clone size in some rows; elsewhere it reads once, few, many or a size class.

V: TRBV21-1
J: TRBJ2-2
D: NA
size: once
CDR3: CASSKLGTVPTNTGELFF
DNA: TGTGCCAGCAGCAAACTTGGGACAGTGCCCACGAACACCGGGGAGCTGTTTTTT

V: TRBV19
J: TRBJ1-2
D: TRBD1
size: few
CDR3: CASRGTGLNGYTF
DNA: TGTGCCAGTAGAGGGACAGGGTTGAATGGCTACACCTTC

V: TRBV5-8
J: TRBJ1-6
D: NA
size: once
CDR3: CASSLGQDRGSSPLHF
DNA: TGTGCCAGCAGCTTGGGACAGGACAGAGGGAGTTCACCCCTCCACTTT

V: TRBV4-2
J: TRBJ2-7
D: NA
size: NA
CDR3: CASSLDRRGEQYF
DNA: TGTGCCAGCAGCCTGGACAGGCGGGGCGAGCAGTACTTC

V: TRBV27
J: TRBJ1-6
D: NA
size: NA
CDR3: CASSLQRTAYNSPLHF
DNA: TGTGCCAGCAGTTTACAGCGGACAGCGTATAATTCACCCCTCCACTTT

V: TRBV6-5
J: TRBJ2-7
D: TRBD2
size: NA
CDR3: CASSYGTSGWDEQYF
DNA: TGTGCCAGCAGTTATGGGACTAGCGGTTGGGACGAGCAGTACTTC

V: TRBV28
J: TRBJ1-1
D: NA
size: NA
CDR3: CASSLGQFEAFF
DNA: TGTGCCAGCAGTTTGGGCCAGTTCGAAGCTTTCTTT

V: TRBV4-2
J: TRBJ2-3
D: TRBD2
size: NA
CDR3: CASSQAVLAGAFPSSTDTQYF
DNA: TGTGCCAGCAGCCAAGCCGTGCTAGCGGGGGCCTTCCCTTCTAGCACAGATACGCAGTATTTT

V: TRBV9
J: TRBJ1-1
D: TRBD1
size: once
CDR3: CASSGWTGGLMRNTEAFF
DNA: TGTGCCAGCAGCGGCTGGACAGGGGGCCTTATGAGGAACACTGAAGCTTTCTTT

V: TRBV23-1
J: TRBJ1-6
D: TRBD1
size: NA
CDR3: CASRRQGSSYNSPLHF
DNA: TGCGCCAGCAGGCGACAGGGGAGCTCCTATAATTCACCCCTCCACTTT

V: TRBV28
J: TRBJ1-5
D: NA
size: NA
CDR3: CATGGGRDQPQHF
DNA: TGTGCCACCGGGGGGGGCAGGGATCAGCCCCAGCATTTT

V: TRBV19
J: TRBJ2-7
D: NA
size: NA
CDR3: CASSINSGKAYEQYF
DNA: TGTGCCAGTAGTATAAATAGCGGCAAGGCCTACGAGCAGTACTTC

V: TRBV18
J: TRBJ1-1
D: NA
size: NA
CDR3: CASSPRAPTVANTEAFF
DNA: TGTGCCAGCTCACCACGGGCGCCCACTGTTGCAAACACTGAAGCTTTCTTT

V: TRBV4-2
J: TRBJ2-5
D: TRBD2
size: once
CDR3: CASSLGGGQGETQYF
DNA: TGTGCCAGCAGTTTGGGCGGGGGGCAGGGAGAGACCCAGTACTTC

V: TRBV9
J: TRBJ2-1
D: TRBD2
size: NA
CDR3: CASSVDGAAGGLYNEQFF
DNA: TGTGCCAGCAGCGTAGATGGGGCAGCGGGGGGTCTTTACAATGAGCAGTTCTTC

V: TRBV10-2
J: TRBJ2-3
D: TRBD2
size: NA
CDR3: CASRSRGGTDTQYF
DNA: TGCGCCAGCAGATCGCGGGGGGGCACAGATACGCAGTATTTT

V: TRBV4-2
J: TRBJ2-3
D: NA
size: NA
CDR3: CASSQDTGGGEADTQYF
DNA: TGTGCCAGCAGCCAAGATACCGGGGGTGGAGAAGCAGATACGCAGTATTTT

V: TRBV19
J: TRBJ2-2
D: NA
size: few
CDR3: CASSIAGGTGELFF
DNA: TGTGCCAGTAGTATAGCTGGGGGGACCGGGGAGCTGTTTTTT

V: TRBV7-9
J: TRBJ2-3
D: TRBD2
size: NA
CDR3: CASSVGLAGDTQYF
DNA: TGTGCCAGCAGCGTGGGACTAGCTGGAGATACGCAGTATTTT

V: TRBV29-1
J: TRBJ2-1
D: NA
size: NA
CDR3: CSVEPRNEQFF
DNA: TGCAGCGTTGAACCCAGGAATGAGCAGTTCTTC

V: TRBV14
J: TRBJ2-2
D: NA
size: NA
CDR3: CASSHKLAGELFF
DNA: TGTGCCAGCAGCCATAAGCTAGCGGGGGAGCTGTTTTTT

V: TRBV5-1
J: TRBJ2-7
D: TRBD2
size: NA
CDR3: CASSWTSTSGTYEQYF
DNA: TGCGCCAGCAGCTGGACCTCGACTAGCGGAACCTACGAGCAGTACTTC

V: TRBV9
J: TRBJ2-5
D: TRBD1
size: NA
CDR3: CASSVGWTGGRETQYF
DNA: TGTGCCAGCAGCGTAGGATGGACAGGGGGCCGAGAGACCCAGTACTTC

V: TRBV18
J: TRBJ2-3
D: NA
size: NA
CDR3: CASSSRQGLTDTQYF
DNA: TGTGCCAGCTCGTCGCGGCAGGGGCTCACAGATACGCAGTATTTT

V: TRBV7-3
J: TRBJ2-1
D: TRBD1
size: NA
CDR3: CASSPDAGGYNEQFF
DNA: TGTGCCAGCAGCCCAGATGCAGGGGGCTACAATGAGCAGTTCTTC

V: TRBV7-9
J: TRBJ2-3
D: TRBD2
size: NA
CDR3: CASSPGLAGTTDTQYF
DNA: TGTGCCAGCAGCCCAGGACTAGCGGGGACCACAGATACGCAGTATTTT

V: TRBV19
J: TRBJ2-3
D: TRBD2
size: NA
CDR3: CASRHPGLGQNTQYF
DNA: TGTGCCAGTAGACACCCTGGACTAGGCCAGAATACGCAGTATTTT

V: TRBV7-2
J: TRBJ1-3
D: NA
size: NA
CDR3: CASSLVGQSSGNTIYF
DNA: TGTGCCAGCAGCTTAGTTGGACAGAGCTCTGGAAACACCATATATTTT

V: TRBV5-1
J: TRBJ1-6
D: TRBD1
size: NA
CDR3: CASSLGLGQGDSPLHF
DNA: TGCGCCAGCAGCTTGGGCCTGGGACAGGGGGACTCACCCCTCCACTTT

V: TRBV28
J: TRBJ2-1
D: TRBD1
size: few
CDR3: CASTGTAYNEQFF
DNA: TGTGCCAGCACCGGGACAGCCTACAATGAGCAGTTCTTC

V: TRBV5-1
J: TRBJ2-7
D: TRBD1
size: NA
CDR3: CASSLAGQGVEQYF
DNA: TGCGCCAGCAGCTTGGCTGGACAGGGAGTTGAGCAGTACTTC

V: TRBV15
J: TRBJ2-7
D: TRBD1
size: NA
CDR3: CATSTTPGQGYEQYF
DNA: TGTGCCACCAGCACGACCCCGGGACAGGGCTACGAGCAGTACTTC

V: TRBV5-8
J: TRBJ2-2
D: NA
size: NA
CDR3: CASSLHPGITGELFF
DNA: TGTGCCAGCAGCTTGCACCCAGGAATCACCGGGGAGCTGTTTTTT

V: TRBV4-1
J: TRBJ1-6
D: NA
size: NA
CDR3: CASMTQYPPNSPLHF
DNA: TGCGCCAGCATGACTCAATATCCCCCTAATTCACCCCTCCACTTT

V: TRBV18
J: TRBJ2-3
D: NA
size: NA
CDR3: CASSPVKGRGTDTQYF
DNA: TGTGCCAGCTCACCAGTCAAGGGGCGAGGCACAGATACGCAGTATTTT

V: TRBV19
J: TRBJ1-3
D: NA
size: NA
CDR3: CASTQRVGNTIYF
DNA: TGTGCCAGTACCCAGCGGGTTGGAAACACCATATATTTT

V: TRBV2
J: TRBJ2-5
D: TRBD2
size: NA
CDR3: CASSLRTSGQETQYF
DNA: TGTGCCAGTTCTTTGCGGACTAGCGGCCAAGAGACCCAGTACTTC

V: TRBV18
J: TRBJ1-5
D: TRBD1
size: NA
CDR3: CASSPGQNQPQHF
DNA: TGTGCCAGCTCACCGGGACAGAATCAGCCCCAGCATTTT

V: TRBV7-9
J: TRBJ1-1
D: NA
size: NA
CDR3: CASSLVAGGGTEAFF
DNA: TGTGCCAGCAGCTTAGTGGCCGGGGGGGGCACTGAAGCTTTCTTT

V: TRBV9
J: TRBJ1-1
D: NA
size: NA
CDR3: CASSVGIWGGAGTEAFF
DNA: TGTGCCAGCAGCGTAGGGATATGGGGGGGCGCGGGCACTGAAGCTTTCTTT

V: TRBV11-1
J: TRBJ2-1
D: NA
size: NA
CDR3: CASSLVKSFRSHEQFF
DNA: TGTGCCAGCAGCTTAGTGAAGTCATTCCGGTCCCATGAGCAGTTCTTC

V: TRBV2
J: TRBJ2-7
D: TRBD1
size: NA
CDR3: CASSSGTGAYEQYF
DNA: TGTGCCAGCAGTTCCGGGACAGGTGCCTACGAGCAGTACTTC

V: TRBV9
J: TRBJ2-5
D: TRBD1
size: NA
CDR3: CASSPRGGEETQYF
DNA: TGTGCCAGCAGCCCAAGAGGGGGCGAAGAGACCCAGTACTTC

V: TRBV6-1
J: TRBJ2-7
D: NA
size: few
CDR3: CASLKTTVSYEQYF
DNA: TGTGCCAGCCTCAAGACAACCGTCTCCTACGAGCAGTACTTC